Listed here are 20 T cell receptor beta chains from one sample, sequenced in a study of blood T cell repertoires in COVID-19. TCRdb's table, derived via immunoSEQ multiplex PCR, lists solely in-frame clones and lacks some. The table shows approximately 140,000 clones, with around 80% occurring only once. The sample was peripheral blood. The receptors originated from a man aged 55 to 70 with acute or convalescent COVID-19.

The chain recombines TRBV18 with TRBJ2-7; 14 bases are a match to TRBD2. The ends lost 3 bases at V and 4 bases at J; junction bases unmatched: 2. Germline V CDR1 and CDR2: KGHSH, LQKENI. This CDR3 contains 15 residues. The CDR3 is CASSPGTSGSYEQYF. The CDR3 bases are TGTGCCAGCTCACCCGGGACTAGCGGGAGTTACGAGCAGTACTTC.

V gene TRBV2 combines with J gene TRBJ2-7; 9 bases are a match to TRBD1. CDR1 and CDR2 from the germline V gene are SNHLY and FYNNEI. CDR3 length: 16 amino acids. The V segment lost 1 base and the J segment 3 bases; nucleotides outside the gene matches: 7. This CDR3 is CASSEEGQGSGYEQYF. CDR3 DNA sequence: TGTGCCAGCAGTGAAGAGGGACAGGGAAGTGGCTACGAGCAGTACTTC.

The sample holds a few counts of this clone. This sequence joins TRBV7-2 and TRBJ1-1; 7 positions agree with TRBD1. CDR1 and CDR2 from the germline V gene are SGHTA and FQGNSA. The junction had 2 bases not matched to a gene; V was cut back by 3 bases and J by 1 base. CDR3 length: 14 amino acids. CDR3 residues: CASSFNRGNTEAFF. For the CDR3, the DNA is TGTGCCAGCAGCTTTAACAGGGGGAACACTGAAGCTTTCTTT.

V gene TRBV11-2 combines with J gene TRBJ2-1; 7 nucleotides line up with TRBD2. The germline CDR1 and CDR2 sequences are SGHAT and FQNNGV. J was trimmed by 4 bases and V by 2 bases; bases with no gene match: 8. The CDR3 extends over 16 amino acids. CDR3 nucleotides: TGTGCCAGCAGCTTACTAGGGAGCGGGAAGTACAATGAGCAGTTCTTC. Protein sequence: CASSLLGSGKYNEQFF. The full variable domain, its missing parts supplied by reference TRBV11-2 and TRBJ2-1, is EAGVAQSPRYKIIEKRQSVAFWCNPISGHATLYWYQQILGQGPKLLIQFQNNGVVDDSQLPKDRFSAERLKGVDSTLKIQPAKLEDSAVYLCASSLLGSGKYNEQFFGPGTRLTVL.

The rearrangement uses TRBV5-6 and TRBJ1-1, with a tentative D call TRBD1 (6 bases). Germline CDR1 SGHDT, CDR2 YYEEEE. The length of the CDR3 is 13 residues. V was pared by 3 bases and J by 6 bases, with 12 bases between. The CDR3 region has the DNA TGTGCCAGCAGCTCGGGGACAAACGCTGAAGCTTTCTTT. Protein product: CASSSGTNAEAFF. Filled out from reference TRBV5-6 and TRBJ1-1, the complete variable domain reads DAGVTQSPTHLIKTRGQQVTLRCSPKSGHDTVSWYQQALGQGPQFIFQYYEEEERQRGNFPDRFSGHQFPNYSSELNVNALLLGDSALYLCASSSGTNAEAFFGQGTRLTVV.

V and J are TRBV11-2 and TRBJ2-3; 9 nucleotides line up with TRBD2. The germline gives CDR1 SGHAT, CDR2 FQNNGV. V lost 4 bases and J lost 4; bases outside the gene matches: 3. This CDR3 comprises 14 residues. The CDR3 DNA is TGTGCCAGCAGCTCTAGCGGGATGGCAGATACGCAGTATTTT. It is translated as CASSSSGMADTQYF. The full variable domain, in which reference TRBV11-2 and TRBJ2-3 provide the parts outside the CDR3, is EAGVAQSPRYKIIEKRQSVAFWCNPISGHATLYWYQQILGQGPKLLIQFQNNGVVDDSQLPKDRFSAERLKGVDSTLKIQPAKLEDSAVYLCASSSSGMADTQYFGPGTRLTVL.

In this sample, this clone turned up a few times. The chain has TRBV10-2 and TRBJ1-6, with TRBD1 matching 8 bases. The CDR3 loop spans 15 amino acids. CDR1 is WSHSY, CDR2 SAAADI, per germline. Trimming removed 6 bases from V and 10 bases from J; junction bases left unmatched: 11. Here the CDR3 DNA reads TGCGCCAGCAGAAGAGGGGACAGGACAGAGTCACCCCTCCACTTT. This encodes CASRRGDRTESPLHF.

The chain combines TRBV9 with TRBJ1-3, with 9 bases matching TRBD1. This CDR3 has 15 amino acids. Germline V CDR1 and CDR2: SGDLS, YYNGEE. Losses at the gene ends were 2 bases for V and 4 bases for J; bases not matched to a gene: 4. DNA for the CDR3: TGTGCCAGCAGCGTCCGGGACAGGGAAGGAAACACCATATATTTT. This gives the protein CASSVRDREGNTIYF.

The rearrangement uses TRBV30 and TRBJ2-1; 9 bases line up with TRBD2. V was clipped by 3 bases and J by 0 bases; unmatched bases: 3. This CDR3 has 15 residues. Germline loops: CDR1 GTSNPN, CDR2 SVGIG (reference sequence). The CDR3 DNA is TGTGCCTGGAGAGGCGGGAGGGCCTCCTACAATGAGCAGTTCTTC. It specifies CAWRGGRASYNEQFF.

This chain joins TRBV27 and TRBJ2-3, with a possible D match to TRBD1 (5 bases). The germline V gene encodes CDR1 MNHEY and CDR2 SMNVEV (reference sequence). Trimming took 2 bases from V and 4 from J, leaving 7 bases between them. CDR3 length equals 13 residues. Here the CDR3 reads CASSLQGADTQYF. CDR3 DNA sequence: TGTGCCAGCAGTTTACAGGGCGCAGATACGCAGTATTTT.

The rearrangement joins TRBV6-1 to TRBJ2-5; 9 nucleotides align to TRBD1. Trimming cost V 2 bases and J 5 bases; bases outside gene matches: 3. CDR1 MNHNS and CDR2 SASEGT come from the germline V gene. The CDR3 extends over 14 amino acids. Here the CDR3 DNA reads TGTGCCAGCAGTGAAACAGGGGGCCTTGAGACCCAGTACTTC. It translates to CASSETGGLETQYF.

The rearrangement uses TRBV21-1 and TRBJ2-1; the table's D call TRBD2 went unverified against the DNA. TRBV21-1 is a pseudogene. CDR3 length: 15 amino acids. CDR3 in DNA: TGTGCCAGCAGCATACTAGCGGGCACCTACAATGAGCAGTTCTTC. It translates to CASSILAGTYNEQFF.

CDR3 protein: CASSEPAGSYNSPLHF. CDR3 sequence (DNA): TGTGCCAGCAGTGAACCCGCGGGCTCCTATAATTCACCCCTCCACTTT. The chain has TRBV28 and TRBJ1-6; D remains ambiguous. Germline loops: CDR1 MDHEN, CDR2 SYDVKM. V lost 5 bases to trimming and J lost 0 bases, with 11 bases between them. The CDR3 is 16 residues long.

The chain couples TRBV3-1 (or the pseudogene TRBV3-2) to TRBJ2-1; TRBD2 matches 14 bases. CDR1 and CDR2 (germline): LGHDT, YNNKEL (reference sequence). The trim removed 5 bases at V and 9 bases at J, leaving 6 bases unmatched. The CDR3 loop spans 15 amino acids. The CDR3 nucleotides are TGTGCCAGCAGCTTCGGGACTAGCGGGAGTGGTGAGCAGTTCTTC. It is translated as CASSFGTSGSGEQFF.

The chain has TRBV27 and TRBJ1-5; D might be TRBD1 (6 bases). The ends were cut back, 7 bases at V and 4 bases at J, with 17 bases in the middle. The CDR3 has 15 amino acids. Germline V gene data show CDR1 as MNHEY and CDR2 as SMNVEV (reference sequence). The CDR3 region has the DNA TGTGCCAGCACTCTTGTGGCAGGGGTTAATCAGCCCCAGCATTTT. It codes for CASTLVAGVNQPQHF.

The gene calls are TRBV24-1 and TRBJ2-5; perhaps TRBD2 as D (5 bases). Trimming stripped 3 bases from V and 5 bases from J, with 18 bases between. Germline-derived CDR1 and CDR2 are KGHDR and SFDVKD. This CDR3 comprises 16 residues. CDR3 amino acids: CATSDNDGLLQETQYF. For the CDR3, the DNA is TGTGCCACCAGTGATAATGACGGACTTCTGCAGGAGACCCAGTACTTC.

The chain carries TRBV19 and TRBJ1-5, with 8 bases matching TRBD1. Germline V gene sequence: CDR1 LNHDA, CDR2 SQIVND (reference sequence). The CDR3 contains 15 residues. The V and J ends lost 8 bases and 3 bases, in that order; junction bases with no gene match: 9. CDR3 protein: CASVSRDRPNQPQHF. The CDR3 DNA sequence: TGTGCCAGTGTGAGCCGGGACAGGCCCAATCAGCCCCAGCATTTT. Filled out from reference TRBV19 and TRBJ1-5, the complete variable domain reads DGGITQSPKYLFRKEGQNVTLSCEQNLNHDAMYWYRQDPGQGLRLIYYSQIVNDFQKGDIAEGYSVSREKKESFPLTVTSAQKNPTAFYLCASVSRDRPNQPQHFGDGTRLSIL.

This clone was counted a few times. The chain joins TRBV12-3 or TRBV12-4 to TRBJ1-1; D not certain. CDR3 length equals 12 residues. Trimming cost V 1 base and J 8 bases, with 8 bases left between them. CDR3 amino acids: CASSLGGGEAFF. The CDR3 DNA reads as TGTGCCAGCAGTTTAGGAGGTGGGGAAGCTTTCTTT.

The chain joins TRBV29-1 to TRBJ1-1, with D perhaps TRBD1 (5 bases). V shed 3 bases and J shed 1 base, with 9 bases lying between them. CDR3 length equals 13 residues. In germline, CDR1 is SQVTM, CDR2 ANQGSEA. CDR3 protein: CSVERGTNTEAFF. DNA for the CDR3: TGCAGCGTTGAGCGGGGGACGAACACTGAAGCTTTCTTT.

The chain recombines TRBV4-3 with TRBJ2-1; 8 positions match TRBD2. CDR1 is LGHNA, CDR2 YSLEER, per germline. CDR3 length equals 13 residues. V gave up 7 bases and J gave up 10 bases; unmatched junction bases: 9. This CDR3 is CASTGSGIREQFF. CDR3 bases: TGCGCCAGCACTGGTAGCGGGATCCGAGAGCAGTTCTTC.